A selection of T cell receptor beta chains follows, all from one sample in a study of prognosis after radiotherapy for stage I lung cancer. TCRdb re-called the multiplex PCR reads through MiXCR, storing one row per CDR3 protein. The table shows 38,000 or so distinct CDR3 sequences, with about 24% occurring only once. The input for sequencing was PBMCs, taken before or after stereotactic body radiation therapy (not recorded which). The receptors come from a donor aged 50 or older with non-small cell lung cancer. CDR3s include the opening cysteine and the closing phenylalanine or tryptophan. The D gene is left open where the match is weak. Where a row states a size, it is once, few, many or the class of an expanded clone; other rows omit it.

v_call	j_call	clone_size	d_call	cdr3_aa	cdr3_nt
TRBV5-1	TRBJ2-3	many	TRBD2	CASSKTSGGTDTQYF	TGCGCCAGCAGCAAGACTAGCGGGGGGACAGATACGCAGTATTTT
TRBV11-2	TRBJ2-1	NA	TRBD2	CASSLVGTSGYDEQFF	TGTGCCAGCAGCTTAGTTGGGACTAGCGGGTATGATGAGCAGTTCTTC
TRBV30	TRBJ1-3	many	NA	CAWSIGSGNTIYF	TGTGCCTGGAGTATTGGATCTGGAAACACCATATATTTT
TRBV10-3	TRBJ2-7	NA	TRBD2	CAISESGSGGSLSYEQYF	TGTGCCATCAGTGAGTCGGGTAGCGGGGGGTCCCTTTCCTACGAGCAGTACTTC
TRBV29-1	TRBJ2-1	many	TRBD2	CSGGGIEQFF	TGCAGCGGGGGGGGTATTGAGCAGTTCTTC
TRBV2	TRBJ1-4	many	NA	CASRGQSEKLFF	TGTGCCAGCAGAGGACAGTCGGAAAAACTGTTTTTT
TRBV2	TRBJ1-2	many	TRBD1	CASIRGQGVYGYTF	TGTGCCAGCATTCGGGGACAGGGTGTCTATGGCTACACCTTC
TRBV24-1	TRBJ2-2	many	NA	CATSDPTGELFF	TGTGCCACCAGTGACCCAACAGGGGAGCTGTTTTTT
TRBV11-2	TRBJ2-3	once	TRBD2	CASSARETSGRTGRHRYAVF	TGTGCCAGCAGCGCTAGGGAGACTAGCGGGAGGACCGGACGGCACAGATACGCAGTATTT
TRBV5-1	TRBJ1-1	many	NA	CASRVRGGAVDTEAFF	TGCGCCAGCAGGGTTCGCGGGGGGGCTGTTGACACTGAAGCTTTCTTT
TRBV19	TRBJ1-2	many	NA	CASSGGRLNNYGYTF	TGTGCCAGTAGTGGGGGCAGACTCAATAACTATGGCTACACCTTC
TRBV10-3	TRBJ2-2	few	NA	CAITPGLMAGELFF	TGTGCCATCACCCCAGGACTTATGGCCGGGGAGCTGTTTTTT
TRBV10-3	TRBJ1-2	many	TRBD1	CAISDPGQARFGYTF	TGTGCCATCAGTGACCCAGGACAGGCCCGGTTTGGCTACACCTTC
TRBV11-2	TRBJ2-7	many	NA	CASSQVRGVGNEQYF	TGTGCCAGCAGCCAAGTGAGGGGGGTAGGGAACGAGCAGTACTTC
TRBV7-3	TRBJ2-3	many	NA	CASSLKGLAITDTQYF	TGTGCCAGCAGCTTAAAGGGGCTAGCTATCACAGATACGCAGTATTTT
TRBV2	TRBJ1-1	many	NA	CASSEFDTEAFF	TGTGCCAGCAGTGAGTTCGACACTGAAGCTTTCTTT
TRBV9	TRBJ1-5	many	NA	CASSGDDETQHF	TGTGCCAGCAGCGGCGATGACGAGACCCAGCATTTT
TRBV20-1	TRBJ2-3	NA	NA	CSPRVPVATDTQYF	TGCAGTCCTAGAGTCCCGGTGGCCACAGATACGCAGTATTTT